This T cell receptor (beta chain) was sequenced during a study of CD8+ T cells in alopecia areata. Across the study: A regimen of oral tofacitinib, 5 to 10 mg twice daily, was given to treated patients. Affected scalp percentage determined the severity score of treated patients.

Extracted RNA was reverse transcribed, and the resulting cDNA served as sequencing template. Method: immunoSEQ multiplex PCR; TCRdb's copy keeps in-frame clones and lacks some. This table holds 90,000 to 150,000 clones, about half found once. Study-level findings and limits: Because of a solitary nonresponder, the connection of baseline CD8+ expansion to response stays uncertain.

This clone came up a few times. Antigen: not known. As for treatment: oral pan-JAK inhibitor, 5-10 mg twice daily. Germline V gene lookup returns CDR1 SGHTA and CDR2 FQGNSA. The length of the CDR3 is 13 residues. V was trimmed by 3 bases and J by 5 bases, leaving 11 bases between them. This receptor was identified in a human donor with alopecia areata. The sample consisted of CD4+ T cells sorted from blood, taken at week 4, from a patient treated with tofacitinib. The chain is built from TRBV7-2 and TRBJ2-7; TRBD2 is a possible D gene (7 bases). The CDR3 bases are TGTGCCAGCAGCTTCGGGGGGCGGGACGAGCAGTACTTC. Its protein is CASSFGGRDEQYF.